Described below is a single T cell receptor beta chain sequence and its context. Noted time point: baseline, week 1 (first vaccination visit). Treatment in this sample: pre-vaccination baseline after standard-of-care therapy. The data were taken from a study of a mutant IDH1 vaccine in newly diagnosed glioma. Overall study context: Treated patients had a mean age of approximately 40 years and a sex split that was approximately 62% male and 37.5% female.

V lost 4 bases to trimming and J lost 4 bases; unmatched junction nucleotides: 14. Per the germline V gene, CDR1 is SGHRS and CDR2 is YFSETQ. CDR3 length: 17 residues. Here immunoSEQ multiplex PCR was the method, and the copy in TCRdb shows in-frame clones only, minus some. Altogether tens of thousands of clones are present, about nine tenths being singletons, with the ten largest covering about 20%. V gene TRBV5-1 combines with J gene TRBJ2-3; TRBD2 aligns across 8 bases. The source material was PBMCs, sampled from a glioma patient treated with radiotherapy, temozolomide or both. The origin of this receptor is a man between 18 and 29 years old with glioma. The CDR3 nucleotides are TGCGCCAGCAGCACTAAACCGGGACTAGGAGTGGCAGATACGCAGTATTTT. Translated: CASSTKPGLGVADTQYF.